One and the same sample provided the 9 T cell receptor beta chains below, sequenced in a study of blood T cell repertoires in COVID-19. Libraries were prepared by immunoSEQ multiplex PCR; TCRdb keeps only in-frame clonotypes and omits some of them. This table holds roughly 230,000 clones, around 90% found once. Sequenced sample: peripheral blood. The source of these receptors is a human donor in a cohort sampled during active COVID-19.

The rearrangement links TRBV4-3 to TRBJ1-1; TRBD1 agrees at 10 bases. V lost 1 base and J lost 2; bases outside the gene matches: 1. This CDR3 region has 15 residues. The V gene's germline CDR1 is LGHNA and CDR2 YSLEER. The CDR3 reads CASSQVTGGNTEAFF. In DNA form, the CDR3 reads TGCGCCAGCAGCCAAGTGACAGGGGGCAACACTGAAGCTTTCTTT.

This chain uses TRBV10-3 with TRBJ2-1; 12 bases match TRBD1. The CDR3 runs 16 residues. Germline V gives CDR1 ENHRY, CDR2 SYGVKD. Germline trimming cut 0 bases from V and 6 bases from J; bases unmatched to any gene: 3. For the CDR3, the DNA is TGTGCCATCAGTGAGTCGGGGACAGGGGGCCTCAATGAGCAGTTCTTC. Translation gives CAISESGTGGLNEQFF.

The genes are TRBV23-1 and TRBJ2-4; 12 nucleotides line up with TRBD1. TRBV23-1 is reported as an ORF; its role is uncertain. This CDR3 comprises 19 residues. With 3 bases clipped from V and 3 bases from J, the junction kept 12 bases outside the gene matches. The CDR3 nucleotides are TGCGCCAGCAGTCAGCGGGACAGGGGGCCGTTTGGAGGCAAAAACATTCAGTACTTC. Translation: CASSQRDRGPFGGKNIQYF.

J is TRBJ1-5 and V is TRBV6-1; the D is unclear. The germline V gene encodes CDR1 MNHNS and CDR2 SASEGT. The CDR3 covers 15 residues. Trimming shortened V by 2 bases and J by 0 bases, and 8 bases separated the two germline ends. This CDR3 is CASSELRYSNQPQHF. CDR3 DNA: TGTGCCAGCAGTGAATTACGGTATAGCAATCAGCCCCAGCATTTT.

The CDR3 loop is CASSFGWDSWWEQFF. In DNA, the CDR3 is TGCGCCAGCAGCTTTGGGTGGGACAGCTGGTGGGAGCAGTTCTTC. The chain recombines TRBV5-1 with TRBJ2-1; TRBD1 matches at 7 bases. This CDR3 is 15 amino acids long. CDR1 and CDR2 (germline): SGHRS, YFSETQ. V lost 2 bases to trimming and J lost 10 bases; unmatched junction nucleotides: 12.

The rearrangement joins TRBV28 to TRBJ1-2; D uncertain. This CDR3 region has 11 residues. Trimming left V 5 bases short and J 2 bases short, with 3 bases between. Germline CDR1 reads MDHEN; CDR2 reads SYDVKM. The CDR3 region is CASSPNYGYTF. The CDR3 DNA reads as TGTGCCAGCAGTCCGAACTATGGCTACACCTTC.

This chain joins TRBV7-2 and TRBJ2-5; D gene unclear. V was clipped by 1 base and J by 7 bases, with 16 bases between them. CDR3 size: 15 residues. Germline-derived CDR1 and CDR2 are SGHTA and FQGNSA. The CDR3 sequence is CASSLEIRLLGTQYF. The CDR3 DNA sequence: TGTGCCAGCAGCTTAGAGATTCGCCTCCTAGGGACCCAGTACTTC.

V usage is TRBV23-1 and J usage is TRBJ1-5; 8 bases are shared with TRBD1. TRBV23-1 is treated as an ORF (open reading frame) with a function not yet certain. Germline trimming cut 3 bases from V and 0 bases from J; bases unmatched to any gene: 13. CDR3 length: 19 residues. The CDR3 spells CASSQPYRGGTYSNQPQHF. As DNA, the CDR3 is TGCGCCAGCAGTCAGCCTTACAGGGGGGGAACTTATAGCAATCAGCCCCAGCATTTT.

The genes are TRBV7-9 and TRBJ2-3, with 9 bases aligning to TRBD2. CDR1 is SEHNR and CDR2 is FQNEAQ in the germline V gene (reference sequence). The trim removed 2 bases at V and 2 bases at J, leaving 5 bases unmatched. The CDR3 runs to 16 residues. CDR3 sequence reads: CASSLSGGRATDTQYF. The CDR3 DNA follows: TGTGCCAGCAGCTTATCTGGCGGGAGGGCCACAGATACGCAGTATTTT.